This entry features one T cell receptor (beta chain) sequence. The sample belongs to a study of shared clonotypes between healthy human individuals. The protocol was immunoSEQ multiplex PCR, while the TCRdb copy is restricted to in-frame clones and leaves out a portion. The data hold fewer than 850,000 clones, with roughly 91% observed a single time. CDR1 and CDR2 from the germline V gene are SEHNR and FQNEAQ (reference sequence). CDR3 size: 13 residues. V was clipped by 5 bases and J by 6 bases, with 14 bases between them. This clonotype was obtained from a man between 18 and 35 years old in good health. Some clones in this sample may be carry-over from other donors' samples. The chain joins TRBV7-9 to TRBJ2-7; D possibly matches TRBD1 or TRBD2 (5 bases each). The sequenced sample consisted of memory CD8+ T cells from PBMCs. Regarding subset: CD45RO+ cells pooled with CCR7-negative TemRA cells. The CDR3 nucleotides are TGTGCCAGCAGCGGGACCCAGGGCGCCGAGCAGTACTTC. This sequence encodes CASSGTQGAEQYF. Filled out from reference TRBV7-9 and TRBJ2-7, the complete variable domain reads DTGVSQNPRHKITKRGQNVTFRCDPISEHNRLYWYRQTLGQGPEFLTYFQNEAQLEKSRLLSDRFSAERPKGSFSTLEIQRTEQGDSAMYLCASSGTQGAEQYFGPGTRLTVT.